A selection of T cell receptor beta chains follows, all from one sample in a study of T cell responses to AZD1222 COVID-19 vaccine. Measured with immunoSEQ multiplex PCR; TCRdb has only the in-frame clones, and not every one. The profile shows about 85,000 clones, around 93% of them singletons. The sample consisted of peripheral blood, taken 28 days after the second AZD1222 dose. The receptors originated from an adult who received the AZD1222 COVID-19 vaccine. CDR3s include the opening cysteine and the closing phenylalanine or tryptophan. D genes are given only for firm matches. Clone size is given for some rows only: seen once, a few or many times, or a class if the clone is expanded.

J gene	V gene	D gene	clone size	CDR3 DNA	CDR3 protein
TRBJ1-4	TRBV7-8	NA	NA	TGTGCCAGCAGCAACCGGGACGGTCTTCGGGGAGAAAAACTGTTTTTT	CASSNRDGLRGEKLFF
TRBJ1-4	TRBV7-9	NA	NA	TGTGCCAGTAAAGGGGAGGATGAAAAACTGTTTTTT	CASKGEDEKLFF
TRBJ2-2	TRBV27	TRBD1	NA	TGTGCCAGCAGGTGGACAGGGGACTACCCCAACACCGGGGAGCTGTTTTTT	CASRWTGDYPNTGELFF
TRBJ2-3	TRBV7-2	NA	once	TGTGCCAGCAGCTTTGGGGGGACAGATACGCAGTATTTT	CASSFGGTDTQYF
TRBJ2-5	TRBV19	TRBD2	NA	TGTGCCAGTAGTCCCCTCCTAGCGGCCATAGGAGGAGAGACCCAGTACTTC	CASSPLLAAIGGETQYF
TRBJ2-5	TRBV28	NA	NA	TGTGCCAGCAGTTTAGCCCCGGGAAATGTGGAGACCCAGTACTTC	CASSLAPGNVETQYF
TRBJ2-1	TRBV5-1	NA	NA	TGCGCCAGCAGTATAGCGCCCAATGAGCAGTTCTTC	CASSIAPNEQFF
TRBJ1-2	TRBV6-5	NA	NA	TGTGCCAGCAAGATAACCGCTAACTATGGCTACACCTTC	CASKITANYGYTF
TRBJ2-2	TRBV27	NA	NA	TGTGCCAGCAGTTTATACAGGGTTAGTGCCGGGGAGCTGTTTTTT	CASSLYRVSAGELFF
TRBJ2-2	TRBV10-1	NA	once	TGCGCCAGCACCAAGGGTGACACCGGGGAGCTGTTTTTT	CASTKGDTGELFF
TRBJ1-3	TRBV5-1	NA	NA	TGCGCCAGCAGCACGGCGGGGTCCGGGAGCTCTGGAAACACCATATATTTT	CASSTAGSGSSGNTIYF
TRBJ1-4	TRBV28	NA	NA	TGTGCCGTAGAGCGACAAGGGAGCGAAAAACTGTTTTTT	CAVERQGSEKLFF
TRBJ2-7	TRBV5-6	NA	NA	TGTGCCAGCAGCCAGACAGGGAGGTACGAGCAGTACTTC	CASSQTGRYEQYF
TRBJ2-5	TRBV30	NA	NA	TGTGCCTGGAGTGTACCGAACAACCAAGAGACCCAGTACTTC	CAWSVPNNQETQYF
TRBJ2-7	TRBV5-4	TRBD2	NA	TGTGCCAGCAGCCGGAGGTCTAGCGGGAGTCACGAGCAGTACTTC	CASSRRSSGSHEQYF
TRBJ1-5	TRBV25-1	NA	NA	TGTGCCAGCAGTGTGGGACACCAGCCCCAGCATTTT	CASSVGHQPQHF
TRBJ1-4	TRBV5-4	NA	NA	TGTGCCAGCAGCTGGGGACCTTTCGATGAAAAACTGTTTTTT	CASSWGPFDEKLFF
TRBJ2-1	TRBV7-6	TRBD2	once	TGTGCCAGCAGCTTGGTAGCGGGAGGTCACAATGAGCAGTTCTTC	CASSLVAGGHNEQFF
TRBJ2-7	TRBV4-1	NA	few	TGCGCCAGCAGCCAATCCGGGACCCGGGGCGACGAGCAGTACTTC	CASSQSGTRGDEQYF
TRBJ2-5	TRBV6-2/TRBV6-3	TRBD1	NA	TGTGCCAGCAGTCAAACCAGGACAGGGGGACTGGAGACCCAGTACTTC	CASSQTRTGGLETQYF
TRBJ2-5	TRBV12-3/TRBV12-4	NA	few	TGTGCCAGCAGCCGGGACTTCCAAGAGACCCAGTACTTC	CASSRDFQETQYF
TRBJ2-5	TRBV29-1	NA	NA	TGCAGCGTTTCGGTTAGTGTAGTAGAGAAGACCCAGTACTTC	CSVSVSVVEKTQYF
TRBJ2-1	TRBV5-1	TRBD2	NA	TGCGCCAGCAGCCCTCTAGCGGGAGTAGACAATGAGCAGTTCTTC	CASSPLAGVDNEQFF
TRBJ2-3	TRBV6-5	TRBD2	NA	TGTGCCAGCAGATTAGCGGGAGCACCAGATACGCAGTATTTT	CASRLAGAPDTQYF
TRBJ2-7	TRBV5-4	TRBD2	NA	TGTGCCAGCAGCATTAGCGGGATGAGGTACGAGCAGTACTTC	CASSISGMRYEQYF
TRBJ1-1	TRBV28	NA	once	TGTGCCAGCAGACTGGGAAACACTGAAGCTTTCTTT	CASRLGNTEAFF
TRBJ2-3	TRBV2	NA	NA	TGTGCCCTTGTCAAGGAGCCCTCTAGCACAGATACGCAGTATTTT	CALVKEPSSTDTQYF
TRBJ2-1	TRBV10-2	TRBD2	few	TGCGCCAGCAGTGACGGTCTAGCGGGAGCTTGGGGGTACAATGAGCAGTTCTTC	CASSDGLAGAWGYNEQFF
TRBJ2-7	TRBV28	TRBD2	NA	TGTGCCAGCAGAGCCGGGACTAGATTATACGAGCAGTACTTC	CASRAGTRLYEQYF
TRBJ2-7	TRBV27	NA	NA	TGTGCCAGCAGTTTACGGCGGGACCGAGGGTACGAGCAGTACTTC	CASSLRRDRGYEQYF
TRBJ1-4	TRBV7-9	NA	NA	TGTGCCAGCAGCCCTGGGGGAGCAACTAATGAAAAACTGTTTTTT	CASSPGGATNEKLFF
TRBJ2-2	TRBV15	NA	NA	TGTGCCACCAGCAGAGACAGGGGGGTACACACCGGGGAGCTGTTTTTT	CATSRDRGVHTGELFF
TRBJ2-5	TRBV5-4	TRBD2	NA	TGTGCCAGCAGCTTGGAGGTAGCGGGGCGACAAGAGACCCAGTACTTC	CASSLEVAGRQETQYF
TRBJ2-4	TRBV6-2/TRBV6-3	TRBD2	NA	TGTGCCAGCAGTCAACAACTAGCGGTTGGGGCTCTATGGAAAAACATTCAGTACTTC	CASSQQLAVGALWKNIQYF
TRBJ2-3	TRBV20-1	TRBD2	few	TGCAGTGCTAGTCGGCTAGCGGGACGGCAAGATACGCAGTATTTT	CSASRLAGRQDTQYF
TRBJ2-7	TRBV14	NA	NA	TGTGCCAGCAGCCGGAGGGGGGGCCCATTACCCTACGAGCAGTACTTC	CASSRRGGPLPYEQYF
TRBJ2-7	TRBV2	TRBD2	NA	TGTGCCAGCAAGGCTAGCGGGCCTCCCTACGAGCAGTACTTC	CASKASGPPYEQYF